This T cell receptor beta chain was retrieved from a study of CD8+ T cells in alopecia areata. At the level of the study: Treated individuals took tofacitinib by mouth, 5 to 10 mg twice daily. Tofacitinib administration persisted for 6 to 18 months, succeeded by 6 months off drug.

This clone was seen once. The antigen remains unidentified. Study findings and constraints: Elevated clonality characterized lesional scalp relative to normal scalp, particularly in alopecia totalis/universalis.

V lost 5 bases to trimming and J lost 5 bases, with 7 bases between them. The CDR3 runs 12 residues. The germline gives CDR1 SNHLY, CDR2 FYNNEI. Sequencing used cDNA as its template, made by extracting RNA and reverse transcribing it. Repertoires were generated with immunoSEQ multiplex PCR, while TCRdb's copy carries only in-frame clones and drops some. The table shows 140,000 to 150,000 clones, with 45% to 60% occurring only once. The receptor's source is a human donor with alopecia areata. V usage is TRBV2 and J usage is TRBJ2-1; no clear D gene. Sequenced: CD4+ T cells sorted from blood. The CDR3 region has the DNA TGTGCCAGCAGTCAATCCCACAATGAGCAGTTCTTC. Translation: CASSQSHNEQFF.